This is a list of T cell receptor beta chains from one sample in a study of cytomegalovirus exposure and HLA in healthy donors. Assay: immunoSEQ multiplex PCR; the TCRdb copy retains only in-frame clones and omits some. Of over 85,000 clones listed, under 85% are singletons. What was sequenced was PBMCs. These receptors were obtained from a female donor in good health and CMV-seropositive. The CDR3 runs from the conserved cysteine through the conserved F or W. D genes are given only for firm matches. Rows may omit the clone size; those that give it use once, few, many or a size class.

cdr3_length j_call v_call d_call clone_size cdr3_nt cdr3_aa
14 TRBJ2-1 TRBV5-6 NA once TGTGCCAGCAGCTCTCCCGGGACACAAGGTGAGCAGTTCTTC CASSSPGTQGEQFF
15 TRBJ1-6 TRBV25-1 TRBD1 NA TGTGCCAGCAGTGAATATTTGGGACAGAATTCACCCCTCCACTTT CASSEYLGQNSPLHF
14 TRBJ2-7 TRBV28 TRBD1 NA TGTGCCAGCAGTTTAGGATACAGGGGGCGCTGGCAGTACTTC CASSLGYRGRWQYF
19 TRBJ2-3 TRBV7-2 TRBD2 NA TGTGCCAGCAGCTTAGAATTTTATCGGACTAGTGCAACACAAGATACGCAGTATTTT CASSLEFYRTSATQDTQYF
13 TRBJ2-5 TRBV2 NA NA TGTGCCAGCAGTGTTCGAGTCCTAGAGACCCAGTACTTC CASSVRVLETQYF
16 TRBJ2-1 TRBV28 TRBD1 NA TGTGCCAGCAGTCCACCGGGACAGGCGTCCTACAATGAGCAGTTCTTC CASSPPGQASYNEQFF
13 TRBJ2-7 TRBV18 NA NA TGTGCCAGCTCACCGGCAGACTCCTACGAGCAGTACTTC CASSPADSYEQYF
14 TRBJ2-1 TRBV5-6 NA NA TGTGCCAGCAGCTTATATCAGATTCACAATGAGCAGTTCTTC CASSLYQIHNEQFF
12 TRBJ1-2 TRBV5-5 TRBD1 NA TGTGCCAGCACCCGACAGGGTCGCGGCTACACCTTC CASTRQGRGYTF
17 TRBJ2-7 TRBV15 TRBD1 once TGTGCCACCAGCGGAAACTCAGGGACAGATGGAGCCTACGAGCAGTACTTC CATSGNSGTDGAYEQYF
14 TRBJ1-5 TRBV7-6 TRBD1 once TGTGCCAGCAGCTTATCAGGGGGCGGTCAGCCCCAGCATTTT CASSLSGGGQPQHF
13 TRBJ2-5 TRBV28 TRBD2 NA TGTGCCAGCGGGGTAGCGGGTCAAGAGACCCAGTACTTC CASGVAGQETQYF
15 TRBJ2-7 TRBV5-1 TRBD2 NA TGCGCCAGCACCCTTATAGCGGGAGGGGCCTACGAGCAGTACTTC CASTLIAGGAYEQYF
12 TRBJ2-7 TRBV7-9 TRBD1 NA TGTGCCGGGGACAGCGTCAGCTACGAGCAGTACTTC CAGDSVSYEQYF
16 TRBJ1-1 TRBV15 TRBD1 NA TGTGCCACCAGCAGAGTCCCAGGGGGCGCGGGCACTGAAGCTTTCTTT CATSRVPGGAGTEAFF
15 TRBJ1-2 TRBV28 NA NA TGTGCCAGCAGTTTTGGGTTCAGGGTAGGGTATGGCTACCCCTTC CASSFGFRVGYGYPF
14 TRBJ2-3 TRBV6-4 NA NA TGTGCCAGCAGTAACTCCCGGGAAACAGATACGCAGTATTTT CASSNSRETDTQYF
17 TRBJ1-5 TRBV7-8 TRBD1 NA TGTGCCAGCAGCTTATCGGGACAGCCTTATAGCAATCAGCCCCAGCATTTT CASSLSGQPYSNQPQHF
14 TRBJ1-5 TRBV27 TRBD1 NA TGTGCCAGCAGTCCAACAGGGGTTGGTCAGCCCCAGCATTTT CASSPTGVGQPQHF
15 TRBJ1-2 TRBV5-6 NA once TGTGCCAGCAGCTTGCGCTCCACAGGACCGGAACGCTACACCTTC CASSLRSTGPERYTF
18 TRBJ2-1 TRBV14 TRBD2 NA TGTGCCAGCAGCCAAGATGGGAGACTAGCGGGAGTTGATAATGAGCAGTTCTTC CASSQDGRLAGVDNEQFF
14 TRBJ2-3 TRBV28 TRBD2 NA TGTGCCAGCAAGTGGACTAGAAGCACAGATACGCAGTATTTT CASKWTRSTDTQYF
15 TRBJ1-2 TRBV5-1 TRBD1 NA TGCGCCAGCAGCCCGCAGGGGGCAGGGAACTATGGCTACACCTTC CASSPQGAGNYGYTF
11 TRBJ1-3 TRBV30 NA NA TGTGCCCTACCCGCTGGAAACACCATATATTTT CALPAGNTIYF
12 TRBJ2-7 TRBV27 TRBD1 NA TGTGCCAGCAGTTACACAGGGGCGGAGCAGTACTTC CASSYTGAEQYF
13 TRBJ1-4 TRBV7-9 NA NA TGTGCCATCCCCGGCGGGGCGGGTGAAAAACTGTTTTTT CAIPGGAGEKLFF
16 TRBJ1-1 TRBV5-4 TRBD1 few TGTGCCAGCAGCCCGCGACAGGGAGTGTACGGTGGCGAAGCTTTCTTT CASSPRQGVYGGEAFF
15 TRBJ2-1 TRBV19 NA NA TGTGCCAGTACCCCCGACTTTTATGGTGGCAATGAGCAGTTCTTC CASTPDFYGGNEQFF